These 26 T cell receptor beta chains came from one sample sequenced in a study of blood T cell repertoires in COVID-19. TCRdb's copy holds only in-frame clones and misses some; the assay was immunoSEQ multiplex PCR. The table shows 410,000 or so clones, with roughly 90% occurring only once. What was sequenced was peripheral blood. Receptors originate from a woman in her 40s with COVID-19, enrolled during active disease.

This chain connects TRBV21-1 to TRBJ2-6; the D segment call TRBD1 is taken from the table without a DNA check. TRBV21-1 is marked as a pseudogene. The CDR3 length is 18 residues. CDR3 in DNA: TGTGCCAGCAGCAAAGAAGACAGGGGAGGATCTGGGGCCAACGTCCTGACTTTC. As protein: CASSKEDRGGSGANVLTF.

The chain couples TRBV7-2 to TRBJ1-2; 8 nucleotides agree with TRBD1. The length of the CDR3 is 19 residues. The ends lost 4 bases at V and 5 bases at J; junction bases unmatched: 21. From germline, CDR1 is SGHTA and CDR2 FQGNSA. The CDR3 DNA follows: TGTGCCAGCAGCTCTCCATGGGGGGCAGGGGGCGCGTATAGGTATGGCTACACCTTC. It yields the protein CASSSPWGAGGAYRYGYTF.

This clone appeared once. The V call is TRBV27, the J call TRBJ1-5; 7 nucleotides match TRBD1. J gave up 1 base and V 6 bases, and 9 bases lay outside the gene matches. Germline assignment: CDR1 MNHEY and CDR2 SMNVEV (reference sequence). The CDR3 consists of 16 residues. CDR3 protein: CASRQFGQVSNQPQHF. DNA for the CDR3: TGTGCCAGCAGACAATTCGGACAGGTGAGCAATCAGCCCCAGCATTTT.

The V and J genes are TRBV11-3 and TRBJ2-1, with 7 bases aligning to TRBD2. The V gene end was trimmed by 5 bases and the J gene end by 10 bases; junction bases not matched to a gene: 8. Germline assignment: CDR1 SGHNT and CDR2 YENEEA. The CDR3 is 13 amino acids. The CDR3 loop reads CASSAAGPEEQFF. As DNA, the CDR3 is TGTGCCAGCAGCGCAGCGGGACCCGAGGAGCAGTTCTTC.

This CDR3 reads CAWSFPGTQYF. The CDR3 nucleotides are TGTGCCTGGTCTTTTCCCGGTACGCAGTATTTT. This chain uses TRBV30 with TRBJ2-3; D remains unclear. Germline CDR1 reads GTSNPN; CDR2 reads SVGIG (reference sequence). This CDR3 comprises 11 residues. Between the trimmed V and J ends, which lost 5 bases and 8 bases, there was a span of 11 bases.

The chain joins TRBV4-1 to TRBJ1-1; D is perhaps TRBD1 (6 bases). Germline V gives CDR1 MGHRA, CDR2 YSYEKL. This CDR3 spans 15 amino acids. Trimming stripped 8 bases from V and 1 base from J, with 17 bases between. Here the CDR3 reads CASSSSKDRNTEAFF. CDR3 DNA sequence: TGCGCCAGCTCCTCGTCTAAGGACAGGAACACTGAAGCTTTCTTT.

The chain uses TRBV19 and TRBJ1-5, with 8 bases matching TRBD1. J lost 2 bases, V lost 5 bases, and 14 bases had no gene match. The CDR3 is made up of 18 amino acids. Germline V CDR1 and CDR2: LNHDA, SQIVND (reference sequence). This CDR3 is CASSPLDRATYGNQPQHF. The DNA for the CDR3 is TGTGCCAGTAGTCCGCTGGACAGGGCCACCTATGGCAATCAGCCCCAGCATTTT.

V and J are TRBV27 and TRBJ2-4, with 7 bases aligning to TRBD1. Germline V gene data show CDR1 as MNHEY and CDR2 as SMNVEV (reference sequence). Trimming took 3 bases from V and 1 from J; bases not matched to a gene: 6. The CDR3 length is 16 residues. DNA of the CDR3: TGTGCCAGCAGTTTCCCCGACAGGGTGGCCAAAAACATTCAGTACTTC. It is translated as CASSFPDRVAKNIQYF.

The rearrangement links TRBV28 to TRBJ1-5; no firm D call. Germline CDR1 and CDR2: MDHEN and SYDVKM. CDR3 size: 12 residues. The V gene lost 6 bases and the J gene lost 4 bases, with 7 bases spanning the gap. CDR3 sequence (DNA): TGTGCCAGCAGCTCCCCGAATCAGCCCCAGCATTTT. As protein: CASSSPNQPQHF.

The chain couples TRBV19 to TRBJ1-4, with TRBD1 matching 8 bases. CDR1 is LNHDA, CDR2 SQIVND, per germline (reference sequence). V lost 8 bases to trimming and J lost 8 bases; unmatched junction nucleotides: 16. The CDR3 extends over 16 amino acids. This chain's CDR3 is CASQDRGRGEKEKLFF. Written as DNA, the CDR3 is TGTGCCAGTCAAGACAGGGGACGGGGGGAAAAGGAAAAACTGTTTTTT. The whole variable domain, filled in from reference TRBV19 and TRBJ1-4, reads DGGITQSPKYLFRKEGQNVTLSCEQNLNHDAMYWYRQDPGQGLRLIYYSQIVNDFQKGDIAEGYSVSREKKESFPLTVTSAQKNPTAFYLCASQDRGRGEKEKLFFGSGTQLSVL.

About this clone itself: Different DNA sequences within this sample yield the same CDR3. The chain combines TRBV6-4 with TRBJ2-1; D might be TRBD1 (6 bases). The ends were cut back, 6 bases at V and 0 bases at J, with 6 bases in the middle. This CDR3 spans 13 amino acids. Per germline, CDR1 MRHNA and CDR2 SNTAGT. The chain's CDR3 is CASRGGSYNEQFF. CDR3 DNA: TGTGCCAGCAGAGGGGGCTCCTACAATGAGCAGTTCTTC.

This rearrangement joins TRBV20-1 to TRBJ1-5, with unresolved D. This CDR3 has 10 residues. Germline V lookup: CDR1 DFQATT, CDR2 SNEGSKA (reference sequence). The CDR3 DNA reads TGCAAAGAGTGCAATCAGCCCCAGCATTTT. Translating it yields CKECNQPQHF.

This clone was found once. The V call is TRBV3-1 (or the pseudogene TRBV3-2), the J call TRBJ2-5; D possibly corresponds to TRBD2 (6 bases). This CDR3 contains 14 residues. Germline values: CDR1 LGHDT, CDR2 YNNKEL (reference sequence). Between the trimmed V and J ends, which lost 4 bases and 2 bases, there was a span of 11 bases. The CDR3 loop reads CASSPGGTQETQYF. The CDR3 region has the DNA TGTGCCAGCAGCCCTGGAGGGACTCAAGAGACCCAGTACTTC.

The chain employs TRBV7-2 and TRBJ2-5, with 10 bases matching TRBD1. CDR1 and CDR2 (germline): SGHTA, FQGNSA. The CDR3 spans 15 residues. After removal of 5 bases from V and 4 bases from J, the junction contained 7 bases not matched to a gene. The CDR3 DNA follows: TGTGCCAGCAGCCCTGGGGACAGGGGAGGAGAGACCCAGTACTTC. Protein product: CASSPGDRGGETQYF.

The V gene is TRBV27, the J gene TRBJ2-3; TRBD1 aligns across 9 bases. V was pared by 3 bases and J by 0 bases, with 1 base of the junction left unmatched. The CDR3 contains 15 residues. From germline, CDR1 is MNHEY and CDR2 SMNVEV (reference sequence). In DNA form, the CDR3 reads TGTGCCAGCAGTTTGGGACAGGGCAGCACAGATACGCAGTATTTT. The encoded protein is CASSLGQGSTDTQYF.

The chain recombines TRBV19 with TRBJ1-1; a weak D match, TRBD1 (5 bases). CDR3 length: 15 amino acids. The V end was cut by 3 bases, the J end by 0 bases, with 11 bases between. Germline lookup yields CDR1 LNHDA and CDR2 SQIVND (reference sequence). The CDR3 protein is CASSMRGRVNTEAFF. DNA for the CDR3: TGTGCCAGTAGTATGAGAGGCAGGGTGAACACTGAAGCTTTCTTT.

The chain links TRBV6-5 to TRBJ1-2, with TRBD1 matching 10 bases. The CDR3 covers 14 residues. The germline gives CDR1 MNHEY, CDR2 SVGAGI. The J segment lost 4 bases and the V segment lost 7 bases, leaving 6 bases of the junction unmatched. The DNA of the CDR3 is TGTGCCAGCACCACGGACAGGGGGGCCTATGGCTACACCTTC. Protein: CASTTDRGAYGYTF.

This chain joins TRBV4-1 and TRBJ1-1; 9 bases agree with TRBD1. Losses at the gene ends were 2 bases for V and 4 bases for J; bases not matched to a gene: 14. Germline assignment: CDR1 MGHRA and CDR2 YSYEKL. The CDR3 loop spans 18 amino acids. The CDR3 is CASSQMPGQGFSGTEAFF. The CDR3 coding sequence is TGCGCCAGCAGCCAAATGCCGGGACAGGGATTTTCGGGCACTGAAGCTTTCTTT.

V and J are TRBV6-2 or TRBV6-3 and TRBJ1-4, with TRBD1 matching 7 bases. The V and J ends lost 4 bases and 7 bases, in that order; junction bases with no gene match: 6. There are 14 residues in the CDR3. CDR1 is MNHEY, CDR2 SVGEGT, per germline. This CDR3 is CASSSTGVREKLFF. The CDR3 DNA reads TGTGCCAGCAGTTCTACAGGGGTTCGTGAAAAACTGTTTTTT.

The chain recombines TRBV5-1 with TRBJ2-2; TRBD1 might be the D (6 bases). Deletions cut 3 bases from V and 3 bases from J, with 15 bases between. CDR1 and CDR2 from the germline V gene are SGHRS and YFSETQ. The CDR3 has 16 residues. CDR3 DNA sequence: TGCGCCAGCAGCTGGGGGACATCCCAGGACACCGGGGAGCTGTTTTTT. Encoded protein: CASSWGTSQDTGELFF.

The chain uses TRBV9 and TRBJ1-5; D ambiguous. The CDR3 totals 14 residues. Germline V lookup: CDR1 SGDLS, CDR2 YYNGEE. V was trimmed by 0 bases and J by 0 bases, leaving 4 bases between them. The CDR3, as DNA: TGTGCCAGCAGCGTAGACTATAGCAATCAGCCCCAGCATTTT. Its translation: CASSVDYSNQPQHF.

The rearrangement links TRBV6-1 to TRBJ2-2; 9 bases match TRBD2. Trimming cost V 3 bases and J 3 bases; bases outside gene matches: 5. Germline V gene data show CDR1 as MNHNS and CDR2 as SASEGT. CDR3 length: 16 amino acids. In nucleotides, the CDR3 is TGTGCCAGCAGTGATCCGCGGGGGGGAGACACCGGGGAGCTGTTTTTT. Protein sequence: CASSDPRGGDTGELFF.

The gene calls are TRBV4-3 and TRBJ1-6, with D hard to call. Trimming pared 2 bases from V and 0 bases from J, leaving 8 bases between. The CDR3 loop spans 16 amino acids. In germline, CDR1 is LGHNA, CDR2 YSLEER. The CDR3 DNA reads TGCGCCAGCAGCCAACTTGAGAGCTCCTATAATTCACCCCTCCACTTT. Residues: CASSQLESSYNSPLHF.

This chain links TRBV2 with TRBJ2-5, with D possibly TRBD2 on 6 matching bases. The germline V and J ends were trimmed by 7 bases and 2 bases, with 14 bases remaining between them. In germline, CDR1 is SNHLY, CDR2 FYNNEI. This CDR3 has 14 amino acids. In DNA, the CDR3 is TGTGCCAGCAATTTCGGAGGGCAGCAAGAGACCCAGTACTTC. Amino acid sequence: CASNFGGQQETQYF.

V usage is TRBV5-4 and J usage is TRBJ2-1; the D is unclear. The CDR3 runs to 15 residues. CDR1 and CDR2 (germline): SGHNT, YYREEE (reference sequence). Trimming removed 0 bases at V and 4 bases at J, with 11 bases between. In nucleotides, the CDR3 is TGTGCCAGCAGCTTGGGTTACGGTTCATACAATGAGCAGTTCTTC. Protein sequence: CASSLGYGSYNEQFF.

The chain uses TRBV19 and TRBJ1-5; 9 bases match TRBD1. With 8 bases clipped from V and 7 bases from J, the junction kept 9 bases outside the gene matches. The germline CDR1 and CDR2 sequences are LNHDA and SQIVND (reference sequence). This CDR3 has 14 amino acids. The CDR3, as DNA: TGTGCCAGTGAGGGGACAGGGAGGATCCAGCCCCAGCATTTT. It codes for CASEGTGRIQPQHF.